The 10 T cell receptor beta chains below come from one sample, sequenced in a study of T cells in Graves' hyperthyroidism and ophthalmopathy. The investigators amplified TCR beta CDR3 regions from RNA transcripts. First-round RT-PCR with HTBI primers amplified the TCR CDR3 region. MiXCR, applied by TCRdb to the multiplex PCR reads, yields one record per CDR3 protein. This sample yields fewer than 200,000 distinct CDR3 sequences, of which about a tenth are seen a single time; over 20% belongs to the top ten. The sequenced material came from blood. The receptors derive from a woman younger than 35 with Graves' hyperthyroidism that later progressed to Graves' ophthalmopathy.

The table lists this clonotype with many counts. This chain uses TRBV7-2 with TRBJ1-1; D ambiguous. This CDR3 spans 13 amino acids. V was pared by 3 bases and J by 1 base, with 6 bases between. Per germline, CDR1 SGHTA and CDR2 FQGNSA. The CDR3 DNA follows: TGTGCCAGCAGCTTTACAGCGAACACTGAAGCTTTCTTT. Protein product: CASSFTANTEAFF.

Ten or more counts support this clonotype. The genes are TRBV12-3 or TRBV12-4 and TRBJ1-1; 9 bases fit TRBD1. The CDR3 covers 17 residues. The ends lost 5 bases at V and 7 bases at J; junction bases unmatched: 17. The chain's CDR3 is CASSGVPGQGHTIEAFF. DNA for the CDR3: TGTGCCAGCAGTGGGGTCCCGGGACAGGGCCATACAATTGAAGCTTTCTTT.

This clonotype was seen at least ten times. The V gene is TRBV3-1, the J gene TRBJ2-1; TRBD2 matches 11 bases. The germline CDR1 and CDR2 sequences are LGHDT and YNNKEL (reference sequence). V lost 4 bases, J lost 10 bases, and 9 bases stayed unmatched. The CDR3 loop spans 15 amino acids. DNA of the CDR3: TGTGCCAGCAGCCGGGGCGGGCTAGCGGGAGGCGAGCAGTTCTTC. This encodes CASSRGGLAGGEQFF.

This clonotype was seen repeatedly, ten times or more. J is TRBJ2-5 and V is TRBV28, with 9 bases identical to TRBD2. The CDR3 totals 14 residues. CDR1 MDHEN and CDR2 SYDVKM come from the germline V gene. V dropped 7 bases and J dropped 5; count of bases not matched to a gene: 8. This chain's CDR3 is CASIPVAGGETQYF. The CDR3 nucleotides read TGTGCCAGCATTCCTGTGGCGGGGGGGGAGACCCAGTACTTC.

This chain connects TRBV9 to TRBJ1-6; D gene unclear. The germline V gene has CDR1 SGDLS and CDR2 YYNGEE. V lost 1 base to trimming and J lost 9 bases, with 5 bases between them. The CDR3 has 12 amino acids. CDR3 in amino acids: CASSVLGSPLHF. The CDR3 coding sequence is TGTGCCAGCAGCGTATTAGGTTCACCCCTCCACTTT.

V gene TRBV19 combines with J gene TRBJ2-7; D may match TRBD1 or TRBD2 (5 bases each). V was shortened by 1 base and J by 2 bases, with 12 bases between the two germline ends. The length of the CDR3 is 15 residues. Germline-derived CDR1 and CDR2 are LNHDA and SQIVND (reference sequence). This CDR3 is CASSIAPGRTYEQYF. In DNA form, the CDR3 reads TGTGCCAGTAGTATAGCTCCGGGACGGACCTACGAGCAGTACTTC.

The V and J genes are TRBV3-1 and TRBJ2-7, with TRBD2 matching over 15 bases. The CDR3 has 19 residues. V lost 8 bases, J lost 2 bases, and 16 bases stayed unmatched. Looked up from germline, CDR1 is LGHDT and CDR2 is YNNKEL (reference sequence). The CDR3 nucleotides read TGTGCCAGCGCGGGACCGGGACTAGCGGGAGGTGGAAGCCCCTACGAGCAGTACTTC. Translating gives CASAGPGLAGGGSPYEQYF.

Regarding this clonotype: Given a much more abundant clone one base away, this may be a read error. The V call is TRBV12-3 or TRBV12-4, the J call TRBJ1-2, with D perhaps TRBD1 (5 bases). This CDR3 is built from 16 residues. The CDR3 nucleotides read TGTGCCAACAGTCTGAAGCGGGACGCTCCGAACTATGGCTACACCTTC. It translates to CANSLKRDAPNYGYTF.

Remarks on this clonotype: A read error is possible here, since a much larger clone lies one base away. The chain employs TRBV20-1 and TRBJ1-2; D is possibly TRBD1 (6 bases). Trimming left V 3 bases short and J 0 bases short, with 17 bases between. This CDR3 has 16 amino acids. Germline-derived CDR1 and CDR2 are DFQATT and SNEGSKA (reference sequence). The CDR3 coding sequence is TGCAGTGCTAGCCAGGGGAAAATGTCAGCTAACTATGGCTACACCTTC. It translates to CSASQGKMSANYGYTF.

The table lists this clonotype with many counts. V and J are TRBV20-1 and TRBJ2-1; tentative D call: TRBD2 (7 bases). CDR1 and CDR2 from the germline V gene are DFQATT and SNEGSKA (reference sequence). The length of the CDR3 is 11 residues. Deletions cut 3 bases from V and 10 bases from J, with 10 bases between. The CDR3 DNA reads as TGCAGTGCTAGTGAGGGGGGGGAGCAGTTCTTC. This gives the protein CSASEGGEQFF.